One sample yielded the 20 T cell receptor beta chains listed below, sequenced in a study of regulatory T cells in long-lasting Graves disease. As to time point: persistent/refractory GD, antithyroid drugs over 5 years with positive TRAb. Preparation of the TCR library used RNA extracted from PBMCs. Through Arm-PCR of CDR3 regions and iRepertoire HTBI primers, TCR beta libraries were built. TCRdb re-called the multiplex PCR reads with MiXCR, one entry per CDR3 protein. Of approximately 360,000 distinct CDR3 sequences listed, approximately 25% are singletons. The starting material was peripheral blood mononuclear cells (PBMCs), obtained when the disease was refractory, from a patient treated with antithyroid drugs. These receptors were obtained from a woman aged 40-49 years with Graves disease.

The chain joins TRBV5-1 to TRBJ2-7; possibly TRBD2 for D (6 bases). V lost 5 bases and J 2 bases, leaving 14 bases between the germline ends. This CDR3 contains 14 residues. Germline loops: CDR1 SGHRS, CDR2 YFSETQ. The CDR3 spells CASRYERAAYEQYF. CDR3 DNA sequence: TGCGCCAGCAGATACGAGCGGGCCGCCTACGAGCAGTACTTC.

The chain joins TRBV6-1 to TRBJ2-1, with 7 positions matching TRBD1. Trimming at V came to 6 bases and at J to 8 bases, leaving 13 bases not matched to a gene. The CDR3 sequence is 15 residues long. Germline CDR1 is MNHNS and CDR2 is SASEGT. The CDR3 DNA reads TGTGCCAGCAGCCAGGGACAGAGTATAGTATATGAGCAGTTCTTC. Translation: CASSQGQSIVYEQFF.

V and J are TRBV20-1 and TRBJ2-7; 8 positions agree with TRBD2. The CDR3 has 13 amino acids. Trimming removed 4 bases from V and 6 bases from J; junction bases left unmatched: 8. Germline CDR1 reads DFQATT; CDR2 reads SNEGSKA (reference sequence). CDR3 in DNA: TGCAGTGCTATATCTGGACTAGCTTTCGAGCAGTACTTC. It encodes CSAISGLAFEQYF.

In this sample, this clonotype turned up many times. The rearrangement links TRBV28 to TRBJ1-1, with D unclear. Trimming left V 3 bases short and J 2 bases short, with 13 bases between. CDR1 is MDHEN, CDR2 SYDVKM, per germline. The CDR3 contains 15 residues. CDR3 in DNA: TGTGCCAGCAGTTTCTTAGGGCCTATCAACACTGAAGCTTTCTTT. Protein product: CASSFLGPINTEAFF.

This sequence joins TRBV28 and TRBJ1-5; D remains unclear. CDR3 length equals 16 residues. The V end was cut by 4 bases, the J end by 3 bases, with 16 bases between. CDR1 is MDHEN and CDR2 is SYDVKM in the germline V gene. Here the CDR3 reads CASSSRRRLDNQPQHF. The CDR3 DNA reads as TGTGCCAGCAGTTCACGGCGGCGACTAGACAATCAGCCCCAGCATTTT.

This clonotype was seen repeatedly, ten times or more. The V call is TRBV20-1, the J call TRBJ2-5; 9 bases map to TRBD2. The CDR3 has 14 amino acids. J lost 2 bases, V lost 2 bases, and 3 bases had no gene match. Per germline, CDR1 DFQATT and CDR2 SNEGSKA (reference sequence). CDR3 residues: CSARLAGMQETQYF. In nucleotides, the CDR3 is TGCAGTGCTAGACTAGCGGGAATGCAAGAGACCCAGTACTTC.

The V gene is TRBV6-5, the J gene TRBJ1-1; D might be TRBD1 (5 bases). This CDR3 contains 14 residues. The V gene's germline CDR1 is MNHEY and CDR2 SVGAGI. V was clipped by 2 bases and J by 5 bases, with 12 bases between them. CDR3 coding DNA: TGTGCCAGCAGTTACCCGTTGAGGGGAACTGAAGCTTTCTTT. Translating gives CASSYPLRGTEAFF.

This clonotype was seen at least ten times. The chain links TRBV29-1 to TRBJ2-7; 9 nucleotides match TRBD2. The CDR3 covers 14 residues. Germline values: CDR1 SQVTM, CDR2 ANQGSEA. Trimming cost V 6 bases and J 0 bases; bases outside gene matches: 6. The CDR3 bases are TGCAGCGTAAGCGGACTAGCGAGCTCCTACGAGCAGTACTTC. Translated, it gives CSVSGLASSYEQYF.

This clonotype was counted between two and nine times. The chain joins TRBV5-1 to TRBJ2-7; D is perhaps TRBD2 (6 bases). With 0 bases removed from V and 7 bases from J, the gap between germline ends came to 17 bases. CDR1 is SGHRS and CDR2 is YFSETQ in the germline V gene. The CDR3 has 15 amino acids. CDR3 amino acids: CASSLAGTGTREQYF. The CDR3 DNA sequence: TGCGCCAGCAGCTTGGCCGGGACTGGTACGAGAGAGCAGTACTTC.

This clonotype occurred many times. The chain combines TRBV19 with TRBJ2-7; 7 bases match TRBD1. Germline-derived CDR1 and CDR2 are LNHDA and SQIVND (reference sequence). CDR3 size: 13 residues. J gave up 3 bases and V 8 bases, and 7 bases lay outside the gene matches. The CDR3, as DNA: TGTGCCAGTTCAATTTGGACAGGCTACGAGCAGTACTTC. Amino acids: CASSIWTGYEQYF.

This rearrangement joins TRBV5-5 to TRBJ1-1; D is uncertain. In germline, CDR1 is SGHKS, CDR2 YYEKEE (reference sequence). Deletions cut 0 bases from V and 6 bases from J, with 15 bases between. The CDR3 spans 15 residues. This chain's CDR3 is CASSLAPTSLPEAFF. CDR3 coding DNA: TGTGCCAGCAGCTTGGCCCCGACATCCCTACCTGAAGCTTTCTTT.

CDR3 in amino acids: CSASIVAGANVLTF. CDR3 coding DNA: TGCAGTGCTAGTATTGTTGCTGGGGCCAACGTCCTGACTTTC. The genes are TRBV20-1 and TRBJ2-6, with unresolved D. From germline, CDR1 is DFQATT and CDR2 SNEGSKA (reference sequence). V lost 3 bases to trimming and J lost 2 bases, with 8 bases between them. The CDR3 loop spans 14 amino acids.

The chain links TRBV11-2 to TRBJ2-1; 14 bases agree with TRBD2. Germline trimming cut 5 bases from V and 6 bases from J; bases unmatched to any gene: 9. CDR1 is SGHAT, CDR2 FQNNGV, per germline. The length of the CDR3 is 17 residues. The CDR3 loop reads CASSQAEGTSGSNEQFF. CDR3 nucleotide sequence: TGTGCCAGCAGCCAGGCCGAAGGGACTAGCGGGAGCAATGAGCAGTTCTTC.

The chain combines TRBV29-1 with TRBJ2-7; D is ambiguous. Germline V gives CDR1 SQVTM, CDR2 ANQGSEA. The V gene lost 7 bases and the J gene lost 0 bases, with 10 bases spanning the gap. The CDR3 spans 12 residues. This CDR3 is CSAQDTSYEQYF. The CDR3 DNA is TGCAGCGCTCAAGATACCTCCTACGAGCAGTACTTC.

The chain carries TRBV3-1 and TRBJ2-5, with 10 bases lining up with TRBD2. Germline values: CDR1 LGHDT, CDR2 YNNKEL (reference sequence). The CDR3 spans 17 residues. J was trimmed by 4 bases and V by 0 bases; bases with no gene match: 8. CDR3 sequence (DNA): TGTGCCAGCAGCCAAGAGGCGGCTAGCGGGAGCAGAGAGACCCAGTACTTC. Its translation is CASSQEAASGSRETQYF.

This sequence joins TRBV20-1 and TRBJ2-7; 8 nucleotides line up with TRBD2. Per the germline V gene, CDR1 is DFQATT and CDR2 is SNEGSKA (reference sequence). This CDR3 region has 17 residues. V lost 0 bases to trimming and J lost 4 bases; unmatched junction nucleotides: 14. CDR3 DNA: TGCAGTGCTAGAGAACAACCGGGACTAGGGGGGGTTTACGAGCAGTACTTC. It translates to CSAREQPGLGGVYEQYF.

This clonotype was seen ten or more times. This chain links TRBV12-3 or TRBV12-4 with TRBJ2-7; D perhaps matches TRBD1 (7 bases). This CDR3 comprises 17 residues. With 7 bases removed from V and 2 bases from J, the gap between germline ends came to 24 bases. CDR3 sequence: CASTRGQGVRSTYEQYF. The CDR3 nucleotides are TGTGCCAGCACCCGGGGGCAGGGGGTAAGGTCCACCTACGAGCAGTACTTC.

This clonotype was seen many times. The chain joins TRBV5-6 to TRBJ2-5; D is perhaps TRBD1 (5 bases). V lost 4 bases to trimming and J lost 4 bases, with 20 bases between them. The length of the CDR3 is 16 residues. Germline V gene lookup returns CDR1 SGHDT and CDR2 YYEEEE. The CDR3 DNA reads as TGTGCCAGCAGCGCCTCGTCAGCAGGGCGTCGAGAGACCCAGTACTTC. This gives the protein CASSASSAGRRETQYF.

This clonotype was detected a few times. This rearrangement joins TRBV5-6 to TRBJ2-4; a weak D match, TRBD2 (5 bases). The V gene's germline CDR1 is SGHDT and CDR2 YYEEEE. The CDR3 runs to 15 residues. The V end was cut by 0 bases, the J end by 1 base, with 8 bases between. The CDR3 DNA follows: TGTGCCAGCAGCTTGGACCGCGGGGCCAAAAACATTCAGTACTTC. Protein: CASSLDRGAKNIQYF.

The chain links TRBV7-9 to TRBJ2-3; perhaps D is TRBD1 or TRBD2 (5 bases each). Germline assignment: CDR1 SEHNR and CDR2 FQNEAQ (reference sequence). Trimming removed 6 bases from V and 0 bases from J, with 16 bases in between. The CDR3 has 16 amino acids. This CDR3 reads CASRQPHRDSTDTQYF. DNA of the CDR3: TGTGCCAGCAGACAACCACACCGGGACAGCACAGATACGCAGTATTTT.